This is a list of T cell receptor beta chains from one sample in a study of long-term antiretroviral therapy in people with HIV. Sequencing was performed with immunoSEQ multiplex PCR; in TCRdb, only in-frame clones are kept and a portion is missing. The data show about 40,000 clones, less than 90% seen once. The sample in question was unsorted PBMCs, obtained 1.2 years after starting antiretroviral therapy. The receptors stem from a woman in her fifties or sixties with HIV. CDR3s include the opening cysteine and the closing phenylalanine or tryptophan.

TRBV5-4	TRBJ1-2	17	CASSLGGQALANYGYTF
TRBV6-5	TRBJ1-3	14	CASSNQGLGNTIYF
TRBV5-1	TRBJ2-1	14	CASSWGSSYNEQFF
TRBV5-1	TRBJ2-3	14	CASSPLDTSRAQYF
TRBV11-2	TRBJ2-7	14	CASSLEAISYEQYF
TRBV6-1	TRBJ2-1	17	CASSEATLLAGYNEQFF
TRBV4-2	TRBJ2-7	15	CASSLRTGSSYEQYF
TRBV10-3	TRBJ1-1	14	CAISEGRDATEAFF
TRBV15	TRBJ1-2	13	CATTKDRGYGYTF
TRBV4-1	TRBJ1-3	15	CASSQSEGPGNTIYF
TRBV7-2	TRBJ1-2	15	CASSLGVGANYGYTF
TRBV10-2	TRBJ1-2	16	CASSEGGTGTNYGYTF
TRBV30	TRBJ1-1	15	CAWSVRRGQGTEAFF
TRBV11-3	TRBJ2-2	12	CASSRYTGELFF
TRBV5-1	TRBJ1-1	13	CASRNAGIPEAFF
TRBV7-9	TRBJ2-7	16	CASRPTGTSGGGEQYF
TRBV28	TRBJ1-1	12	CASTGQFTEAFF
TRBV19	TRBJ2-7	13	CASSLRAGYEQYF
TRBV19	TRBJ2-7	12	CASSIGPYEQYF
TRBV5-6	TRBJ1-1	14	CASKRDGAVTEAFF
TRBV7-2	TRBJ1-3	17	CASSLLRNRGLGNTIYF
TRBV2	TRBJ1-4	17	CASSEASQVDGNEKLFF
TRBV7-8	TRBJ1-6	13	CASSLVGNSPLHF
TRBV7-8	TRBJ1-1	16	CASSYVGFLKGGEAFF
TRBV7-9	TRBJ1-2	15	CASSPIPRRSYGYTF